Listed below are T cell receptor beta chains from one sample, sequenced in a study of shared clonotypes between healthy human individuals. Sequenced by immunoSEQ multiplex PCR; TCRdb stores in-frame clones only, minus some. The profile shows roughly 1 million clones, 78% of them singletons. The sequenced sample was memory CD4+ T cells from PBMCs. The receptor source for this set is a man aged 18 to 30 in good health. Some clones in this sample may be carry-over from other donors' samples. Each CDR3 is given with its conserved first and last residue. Each record gives: D gene, V gene, clone size, J gene, CDR3 DNA, CDR3 protein. D genes are given only for firm matches. Clone size, where shown, is once, few, many, or a class for clones that have expanded.

NA,TRBV7-8,NA,TRBJ1-2,TGTGCCAGCAGCCTGATCCCGACAGCCTACTATGGCTACACCTTC,CASSLIPTAYYGYTF
TRBD1,TRBV5-6,NA,TRBJ1-4,TGTGCCAGCAGGCGGACAGGGACTAATGAAAAACTGTTTTTT,CASRRTGTNEKLFF
NA,TRBV19,few,TRBJ2-3,TGTGCCAGTAGTGACGGATTCACAGATACGCAGTATTTT,CASSDGFTDTQYF
NA,TRBV9,NA,TRBJ1-2,TGTGCCAGCAGCGTTGAGGGCAGGGACTATGGCTACACCTTC,CASSVEGRDYGYTF
NA,TRBV11-3,NA,TRBJ1-4,TGTGCCAGCAGCTTAGGAGGCTGGCCTGAGGGCACAACTAATGAAAAACTGTTTTTT,CASSLGGWPEGTTNEKLFF
TRBD2,TRBV29-1,NA,TRBJ2-3,TGCAGCGTGGTTTTTAGCGGGAGCGGGGGTACGCAGTATTTT,CSVVFSGSGGTQYF
NA,TRBV27,once,TRBJ2-5,TGTGCCAGCAAGGGCAGGGAAGAGACCCAGTACTTC,CASKGREETQYF
NA,TRBV5-4,NA,TRBJ1-3,TGTGCCAGCAGCTTGGAAGGAAGCTCTGGAAGCACCATATATTTT,CASSLEGSSGSTIYF
TRBD2,TRBV5-1,NA,TRBJ2-1,TGCGCCAGCAGCCCGGGACTAGTCTCAGTCAATGAGCAGTTCTTC,CASSPGLVSVNEQFF
NA,TRBV28,NA,TRBJ1-3,TGTGCCAGCAGTTCCTACAGGAGATTCTCTGGAAACACCATATATTTT,CASSSYRRFSGNTIYF
TRBD2,TRBV7-2,NA,TRBJ2-2,TGTGCCAGCAGCTTATACGGGAGGGACACCGGGGAGCTGTTTTTT,CASSLYGRDTGELFF
NA,TRBV15,NA,TRBJ2-1,TGTGCCACCAGCGCCCAGTTGGGGGATTACAATGAGCAGTTCTTC,CATSAQLGDYNEQFF
NA,TRBV19,NA,TRBJ2-3,TGTGCCAGTAGTATAGCGGGACTCTCTAGCACAGATACGCAGTATTTT,CASSIAGLSSTDTQYF
NA,TRBV5-1,NA,TRBJ2-7,TGCGCCAGCAGTCCGACAGAGCACGAGCAGTACTTC,CASSPTEHEQYF
NA,TRBV6-1,NA,TRBJ1-1,TGTGCCAGCAGTGAAGTTTGGGGGTGGGTCAACACTGAAGCTTTCTTT,CASSEVWGWVNTEAFF
TRBD2,TRBV5-4,NA,TRBJ2-3,TGTGCCAGCAGCTCACTAGCGGGAGGTGGCGCAGATACGCAGTATTTT,CASSSLAGGGADTQYF
TRBD2,TRBV30,NA,TRBJ2-7,TGTGCCTGGAGTGTGGGGACTAGCGGGAGGGCGGCCGAGCAGTACTTC,CAWSVGTSGRAAEQYF
NA,TRBV6-1,once,TRBJ1-2,TGTGCCAGCAGCGAAACTAGGGATCCTCTACGACCTATCTATGGCTACACCTTC,CASSETRDPLRPIYGYTF
NA,TRBV6-5,NA,TRBJ1-5,TGTGCCAGCAGTTACCTGGGGAGCAATCAGCCCCAGCATTTT,CASSYLGSNQPQHF
NA,TRBV28,NA,TRBJ2-5,TGTGCCAGCAGCCTCAAGAACCAAGAGACCCAGTACTTC,CASSLKNQETQYF
NA,TRBV2,NA,TRBJ2-3,TGTGCCAGCAGGGGGTGGGGAACTAGCACAGATACGCAGTATTTT,CASRGWGTSTDTQYF